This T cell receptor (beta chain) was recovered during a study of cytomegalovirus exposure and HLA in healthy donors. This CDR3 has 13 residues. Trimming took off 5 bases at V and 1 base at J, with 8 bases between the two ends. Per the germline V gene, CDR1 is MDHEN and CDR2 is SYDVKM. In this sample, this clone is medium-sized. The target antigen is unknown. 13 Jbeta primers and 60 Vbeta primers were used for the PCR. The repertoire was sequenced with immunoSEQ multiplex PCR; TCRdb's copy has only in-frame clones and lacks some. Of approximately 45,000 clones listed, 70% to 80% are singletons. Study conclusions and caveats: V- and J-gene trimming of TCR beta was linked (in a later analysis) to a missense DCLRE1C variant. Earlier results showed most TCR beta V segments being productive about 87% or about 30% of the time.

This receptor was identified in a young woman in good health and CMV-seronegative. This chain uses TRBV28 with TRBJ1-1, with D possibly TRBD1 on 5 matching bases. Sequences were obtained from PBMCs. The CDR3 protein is CASSVGQNTEAFF. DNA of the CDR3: TGTGCCAGCAGTGTCGGACAGAACACTGAAGCTTTCTTT.